This paragraph reports one T cell receptor beta chain. TCRdb keeps only in-frame clones here, not all; method: immunoSEQ multiplex PCR. The data contain roughly 80,000 clones, around nine tenths of them singletons. The record originates from a study of brain T cells in children with intractable seizures. Per the germline V gene, CDR1 is SNHLY and CDR2 is FYNNEI. With 8 bases clipped from V and 5 bases from J, the junction kept 15 bases outside the gene matches. The CDR3 is 16 amino acids. Sequences were derived from peripheral blood, sampled at surgery. The chain has TRBV2 and TRBJ1-5; 7 positions agree with TRBD1. The receptor comes from a girl aged 2 to 9 with Rasmussen encephalitis and intractable seizures. CDR3 bases: TGTGCCAGCTCACCCGCCGACTCAAGGGGGCATCAGCCCCAGCATTTT. This sequence encodes CASSPADSRGHQPQHF.